This T cell receptor beta chain was sequenced for a study of beta chain features in type 1 diabetes. For this clone: Its target is not known.

General observations from the study: Comparison showed that naive, central memory and Treg TCRB repertoires appeared more similar among patients than among healthy donors. The VDJ junctions of type 1 diabetes patients carried fewer insertions and more deletions.

Expressed TCRB transcripts got sequenced, as all isolated RNA was reverse transcribed. Method: immunoSEQ multiplex PCR; TCRdb's copy keeps in-frame clones and lacks some. This sample has some 410,000 clones, with more than 9.5% found just once. Without exception, sorted populations had purity beyond 95%. The sequenced material came from naive CD4+ T cells from blood. The receptor was isolated from a woman aged 18-30 years in good health.

For the CDR3, the DNA is TGTGCCAGCAGCCTACCGCCAGGCGCCTATGGCTACACCTTC. Its translation: CASSLPPGAYGYTF. The chain employs TRBV7-9 and TRBJ1-2; no clear D gene. Trimming pared 5 bases from V and 4 bases from J, leaving 14 bases between. The V gene's germline CDR1 is SEHNR and CDR2 FQNEAQ (reference sequence). This CDR3 has 14 amino acids. The variable domain in full, completed from reference TRBV7-9 and TRBJ1-2, reads DTGVSQNPRHKITKRGQNVTFRCDPISEHNRLYWYRQTLGQGPEFLTYFQNEAQLEKSRLLSDRFSAERPKGSFSTLEIQRTEQGDSAMYLCASSLPPGAYGYTFGSGTRLTVV.